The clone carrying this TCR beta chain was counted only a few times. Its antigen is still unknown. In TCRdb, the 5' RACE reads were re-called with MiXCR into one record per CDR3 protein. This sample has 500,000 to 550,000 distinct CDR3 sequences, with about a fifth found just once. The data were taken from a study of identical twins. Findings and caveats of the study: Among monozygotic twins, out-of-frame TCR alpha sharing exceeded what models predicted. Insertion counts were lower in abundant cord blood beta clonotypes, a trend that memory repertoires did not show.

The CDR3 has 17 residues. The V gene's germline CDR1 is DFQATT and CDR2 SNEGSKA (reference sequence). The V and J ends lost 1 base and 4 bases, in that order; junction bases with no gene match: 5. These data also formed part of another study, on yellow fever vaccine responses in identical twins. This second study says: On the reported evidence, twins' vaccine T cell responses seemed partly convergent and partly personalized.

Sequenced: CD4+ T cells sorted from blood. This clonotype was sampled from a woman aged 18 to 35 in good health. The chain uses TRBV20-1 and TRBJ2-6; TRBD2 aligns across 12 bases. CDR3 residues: CSARGLAGVMGANVLTF. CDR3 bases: TGCAGTGCTAGAGGACTAGCGGGAGTCATGGGGGCCAACGTCCTGACTTTC.